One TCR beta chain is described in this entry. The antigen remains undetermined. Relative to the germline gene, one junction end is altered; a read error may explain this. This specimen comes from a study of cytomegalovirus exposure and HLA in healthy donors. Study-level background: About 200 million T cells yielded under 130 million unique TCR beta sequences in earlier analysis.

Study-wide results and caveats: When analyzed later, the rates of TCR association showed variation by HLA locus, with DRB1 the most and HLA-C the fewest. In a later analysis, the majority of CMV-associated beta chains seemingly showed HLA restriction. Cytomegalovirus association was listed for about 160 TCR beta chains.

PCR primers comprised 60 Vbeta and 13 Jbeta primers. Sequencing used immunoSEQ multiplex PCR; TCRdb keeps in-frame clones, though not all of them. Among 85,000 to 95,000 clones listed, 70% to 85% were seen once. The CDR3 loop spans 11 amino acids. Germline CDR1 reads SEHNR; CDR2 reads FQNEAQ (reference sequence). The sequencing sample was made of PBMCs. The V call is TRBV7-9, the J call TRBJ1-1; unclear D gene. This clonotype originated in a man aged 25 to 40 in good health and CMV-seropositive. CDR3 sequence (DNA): TGTTCCAGCACCGTGAACACTGAAGCTTTCTTT. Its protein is CSSTVNTEAFF.